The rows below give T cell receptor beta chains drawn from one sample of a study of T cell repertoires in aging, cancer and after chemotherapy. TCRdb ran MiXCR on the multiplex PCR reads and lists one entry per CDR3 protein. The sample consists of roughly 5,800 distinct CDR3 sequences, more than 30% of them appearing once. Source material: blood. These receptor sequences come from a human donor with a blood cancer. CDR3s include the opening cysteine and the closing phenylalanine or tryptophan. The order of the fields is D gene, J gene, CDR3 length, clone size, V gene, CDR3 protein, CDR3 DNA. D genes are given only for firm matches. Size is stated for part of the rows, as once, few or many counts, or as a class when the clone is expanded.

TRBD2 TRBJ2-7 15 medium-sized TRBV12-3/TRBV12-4 CASSGGAGGTYEQYF TGTGCCAGCAGTGGGGGAGCGGGAGGGACCTACGAGCAGTACTTC
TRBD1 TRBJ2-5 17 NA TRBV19 CASSIGKPGQGRETQYF TGTGCCAGTAGTATAGGGAAACCGGGACAGGGGCGAGAGACCCAGTACTTC
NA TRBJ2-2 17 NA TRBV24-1 CATSDYNSLRSTGELFF TGTGCCACCAGTGATTACAACAGCCTTAGGTCAACCGGGGAGCTGTTTTTT
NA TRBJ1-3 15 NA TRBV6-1 CASSPREFGGNTIYF TGTGCCAGCAGCCCCAGGGAGTTCGGTGGAAACACCATATATTTT
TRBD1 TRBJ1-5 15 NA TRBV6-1 CASRGTGTGGQPQHF TGTGCCAGCAGAGGGACCGGGACAGGAGGTCAGCCCCAGCATTTT
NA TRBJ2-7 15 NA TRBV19 CASSIGQGIFYEQYF TGTGCCAGTAGTATAGGCCAGGGTATCTTCTACGAGCAGTACTTC
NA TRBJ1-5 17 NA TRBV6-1 CASSYSSFGGSHRPQHF TGTGCCAGCAGTTACTCGAGTTTCGGAGGTTCACATCGGCCTCAGCATTTT
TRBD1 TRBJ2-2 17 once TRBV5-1 CASSQLRTGGNTGELFF TGCGCCAGCAGCCAGCTGCGGACAGGGGGCAACACCGGGGAGCTGTTTTTT
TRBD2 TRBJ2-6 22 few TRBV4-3 CASSQAGPHLGLAGGGANVLTF TGCGCCAGCAGCCAAGCTGGGCCTCACCTGGGACTAGCGGGGGGTGGGGCCAACGTCCTGACTTTC
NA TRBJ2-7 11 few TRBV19 CASSHLYEQYF TGTGCCAGTAGTCATCTATACGAGCAGTACTTC
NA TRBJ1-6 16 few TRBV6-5 CASSSGSGAHKSPLHF TGTGCCAGCAGTTCTGGGTCAGGGGCACATAAGTCACCCCTCCACTTT
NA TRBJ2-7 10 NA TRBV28 CASSRREQYF TGTGCCAGCAGTCGTAGAGAGCAGTACTTC
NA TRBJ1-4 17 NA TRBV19 CASSMVWQGTPNEKLFF TGTGCCAGTAGTATGGTTTGGCAGGGGACGCCTAATGAAAAACTGTTTTTT
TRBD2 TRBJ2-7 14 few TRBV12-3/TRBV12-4 CASSLVRGLREQYF TGTGCCAGCAGTTTAGTGCGGGGACTACGGGAGCAGTACTTC
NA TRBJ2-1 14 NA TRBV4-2 CASSQVSGWGEQFF TGCGCCAGCAGCCAAGTATCGGGCTGGGGGGAGCAGTTCTTC
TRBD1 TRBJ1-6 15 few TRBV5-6 CASSLVAGGDSPLHF TGTGCCAGCAGCTTGGTTGCAGGGGGTGATTCACCCCTCCACTTT
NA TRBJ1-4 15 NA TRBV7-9 CASSSGHLKGEKLFF TGTGCCAGCAGCTCCGGACACCTGAAAGGAGAAAAACTGTTTTTT
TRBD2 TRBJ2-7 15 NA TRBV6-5 CASKLGRSGSDEQYF TGTGCCAGCAAATTAGGACGTAGCGGGAGCGACGAGCAGTACTTC
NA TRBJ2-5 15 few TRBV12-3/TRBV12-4 CASSRTLVGEETQYF TGTGCCAGCAGTCGTACACTAGTCGGGGAAGAGACCCAGTACTTC
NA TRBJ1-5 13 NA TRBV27 CATAIGGNQPQHF TGTGCCACGGCAATAGGGGGCAATCAGCCCCAGCATTTT
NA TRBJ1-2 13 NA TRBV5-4 CASSIQGNYGYTF TGTGCCAGCAGCATCCAGGGAAACTATGGCTACACCTTC
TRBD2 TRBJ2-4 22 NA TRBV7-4 CASSPHAQAGTSGPLAKNIQYF TGTGCCAGCAGCCCCCACGCTCAAGCCGGGACTAGCGGGCCATTAGCCAAAAACATTCAGTACTTC
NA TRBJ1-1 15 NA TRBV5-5 CASSLEGLLNTEAFF TGTGCCAGCAGCTTGGAGGGGCTATTGAACACTGAAGCTTTCTTT
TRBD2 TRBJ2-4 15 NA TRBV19 CASTPLAGDQNIQYF TGTGCCAGTACCCCACTAGCGGGAGACCAAAACATTCAGTACTTC
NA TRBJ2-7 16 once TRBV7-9 CASSSREAITSYEQYF TGTGCCAGCAGCTCCCGGGAAGCCATTACCTCCTACGAGCAGTACTTC
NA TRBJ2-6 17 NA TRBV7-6 CAADRLRGGAGANVLTF TGTGCCGCAGACAGGCTTAGGGGGGGGGCTGGGGCCAACGTCCTGACTTTC
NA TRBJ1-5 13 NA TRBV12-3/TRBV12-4 CASRLGEGQPQHF TGTGCCAGCAGACTAGGGGAAGGGCAGCCCCAGCATTTT
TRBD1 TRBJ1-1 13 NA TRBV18 CASSPGQGAEAFF TGTGCCAGCTCACCAGGGCAGGGGGCGGAAGCTTTCTTT
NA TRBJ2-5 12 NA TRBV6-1 CASSEREETQYF TGTGCCAGCAGTGAACGGGAAGAGACCCAGTACTTC
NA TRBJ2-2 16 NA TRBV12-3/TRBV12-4 CASSSHPGLNTGELFF TGTGCCAGCAGTTCCCACCCGGGGCTTAACACCGGGGAGCTGTTTTTT
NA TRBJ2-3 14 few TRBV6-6 CASSTGQFPDTQYF TGTGCCAGCAGCACTGGACAGTTCCCAGATACGCAGTATTTT
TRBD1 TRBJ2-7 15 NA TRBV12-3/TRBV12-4 CASSFGQVLTYEQYF TGTGCCAGCAGTTTTGGACAGGTCCTGACCTACGAGCAGTACTTC
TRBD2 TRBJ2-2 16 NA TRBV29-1 CSVGGGRGSNTGELFF TGCAGCGTTGGCGGGGGAAGGGGATCGAACACCGGGGAGCTGTTTTTT
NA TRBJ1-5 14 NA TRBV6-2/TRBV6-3 CASSYSSVGPPQHF TGTGCCAGCAGTTACTCGAGTGTAGGGCCGCCCCAGCATTTT
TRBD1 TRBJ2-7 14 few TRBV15 CATSTRDRVYEQYF TGTGCCACCAGCACCCGGGACAGGGTCTACGAGCAGTACTTC
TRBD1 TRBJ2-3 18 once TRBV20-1 CSARDPGQGGIGGHTQYF TGCAGTGCTAGAGACCCCGGACAGGGGGGCATAGGAGGACATACGCAGTATTTT
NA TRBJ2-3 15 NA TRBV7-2 CASSLRGGGTDTQYF TGTGCCAGCAGCCTTCGGGGTGGCGGCACAGATACGCAGTATTTT
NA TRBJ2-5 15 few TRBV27 CASRLVSGHQETQYF TGTGCCAGCAGGCTCGTTAGCGGCCATCAAGAGACCCAGTACTTC
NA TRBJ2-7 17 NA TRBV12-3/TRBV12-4 CASSSQGEAGRSYEQYF TGTGCCAGCAGTTCCCAAGGTGAAGCGGGTAGGTCCTACGAGCAGTACTTC
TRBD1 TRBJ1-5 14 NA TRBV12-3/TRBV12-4 CASTPRGGLKPQHF TGTGCCAGCACCCCCAGAGGGGGCCTGAAACCCCAGCATTTT
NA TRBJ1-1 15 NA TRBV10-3 CAISDRAAENTEAFF TGTGCCATCAGTGACCGGGCAGCGGAGAACACTGAAGCTTTCTTT
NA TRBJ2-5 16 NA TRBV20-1 CSALRGNGESQETQYF TGCAGTGCTTTACGGGGCAATGGGGAGAGCCAAGAGACCCAGTACTTC
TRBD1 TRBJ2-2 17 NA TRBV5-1 CASSLAPGQGTGGELFF TGCGCCAGCAGCTTGGCTCCGGGACAGGGAACGGGCGGGGAGCTGTTTTTT
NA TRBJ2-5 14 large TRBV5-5 CASSPRRDGETQYF TGTGCCAGCAGCCCCCGACGGGACGGGGAGACCCAGTACTTC
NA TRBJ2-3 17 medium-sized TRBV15 CATSMGGSEVGTDTQYF TGTGCCACCAGCATGGGGGGTAGTGAGGTGGGCACAGATACGCAGTATTTT
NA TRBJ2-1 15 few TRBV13 CASSLGGRFGNEQFF TGTGCCAGCAGCTTAGGAGGTAGATTTGGGAATGAGCAGTTCTTC
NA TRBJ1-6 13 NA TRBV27 CASSLLVDSPLHF TGTGCCAGCAGTTTATTAGTGGATTCACCCCTCCACTTT
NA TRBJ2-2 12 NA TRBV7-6 CASSLNTGELFF TGTGCCAGCAGCCTTAACACCGGGGAGCTGTTTTTT